The rows below give T cell receptor beta chains drawn from one sample of a study of post-analysis software for immune sequencing data. TCRdb used MiXCR to reprocess the PCR reads, holding one entry per CDR3 protein. This sample carries about 400,000 distinct CDR3 sequences, roughly 30% of them seen once, and the ten largest clones take roughly 12%. What was sequenced was blood. These receptors were obtained from a girl aged 10-17 years with multiple sclerosis. Each CDR3 is given with its conserved first and last residue. The D gene is left open where the match is weak. Only some rows state a clone size, as once, few, many or a class for expanded clones.

>TRBV7-9|TRBJ1-6|.|.
CASSFYPSQRVTTSPLHF
TGTGCCAGCAGCTTTTACCCCTCGCAACGCGTTACTACTTCACCCCTCCACTTT
>TRBV7-2|TRBJ2-7|.|.
CASSEPGRVYEQYF
TGTGCCAGCAGCGAGCCGGGACGGGTCTACGAGCAGTACTTC
>TRBV5-1|TRBJ2-7|.|.
CASSSHEGTYEQYF
TGCGCCAGCAGCTCGCATGAGGGTACCTACGAGCAGTACTTC
>TRBV29-1|TRBJ1-2|.|.
CSVEEPAGGTTRDGYTF
TGCAGCGTTGAAGAGCCCGCCGGAGGGACGACGAGGGATGGCTACACCTTC
>TRBV14|TRBJ2-7|TRBD2|.
CASSHGGGEYEQYF
TGTGCCAGCAGCCATGGCGGGGGGGAATACGAGCAGTACTTC
>TRBV4-3|TRBJ2-5|TRBD2|few
CASSQRTSGVYQETQYF
TGCGCCAGCAGCCAACGGACTAGCGGGGTGTACCAAGAGACCCAGTACTTC
>TRBV12-3/TRBV12-4|TRBJ1-2|TRBD1|.
CASSLPRTGDNSNYGYTF
TGTGCCAGCAGTCTACCGAGGACAGGCGACAACTCTAACTATGGCTACACCTTC
>TRBV11-2|TRBJ2-5|TRBD1|.
CASSLGILTGNQETQYF
TGTGCCAGCAGCTTAGGCATTCTGACAGGGAACCAAGAGACCCAGTACTTC
>TRBV2|TRBJ1-6|.|.
CASKEDRYNSPLHF
TGTGCCAGCAAGGAGGACAGATATAATTCACCCCTCCACTTT
>TRBV7-9|TRBJ1-2|.|.
CASSLARTHGYTF
TGTGCCAGCAGCTTAGCCAGGACCCATGGCTACACCTTC
>TRBV5-1|TRBJ1-1|.|.
CASSQGRTEAFF
TGCGCCAGCAGCCAGGGAAGGACTGAAGCTTTCTTT
>TRBV5-1|TRBJ2-3|.|few
CASSFYGGLTTDTQYF
TGCGCCAGCAGCTTTTACGGGGGGCTGACCACAGATACGCAGTATTTT
>TRBV20-1|TRBJ1-6|TRBD1|.
CSATSTGGHSSYNSPLHF
TGCAGTGCTACTTCCACAGGGGGCCACAGCTCCTATAATTCACCCCTCCACTTT
>TRBV6-5|TRBJ2-1|.|.
CASSYSRTRNNEQFF
TGTGCCAGCAGTTACTCAAGGACTCGTAACAATGAGCAGTTCTTC
>TRBV20-1|TRBJ1-2|.|few
CSATEGGGYGYTF
TGCAGTGCTACAGAAGGTGGGGGGTATGGCTACACCTTC
>TRBV20-1|TRBJ2-7|.|.
CSARKDGSYEQYF
TGCAGTGCTAGAAAGGACGGTTCCTACGAGCAGTACTTC
>TRBV18|TRBJ2-7|TRBD1|.
CASSQDRGPGEQYF
TGTGCCAGCTCACAAGACAGGGGGCCGGGCGAGCAGTACTTC
>TRBV29-1|TRBJ2-7|TRBD1|few
CSVETGGYEQYF
TGCAGCGTTGAAACAGGGGGCTACGAGCAGTACTTC
>TRBV27|TRBJ1-2|.|few
CASSPPALLNGYTF
TGTGCCAGCAGCCCACCGGCCCTATTGAACGGCTACACCTTC
>TRBV5-1|TRBJ2-3|TRBD1|.
CASSVLRTGGRADTQYF
TGCGCCAGCAGCGTCTTGAGGACAGGGGGTCGGGCAGATACGCAGTATTTT
>TRBV24-1|TRBJ2-1|TRBD1|.
CATGDRQGDNEQFF
TGTGCCACCGGAGACAGACAGGGGGACAATGAGCAGTTCTTC
>TRBV6-1|TRBJ2-7|TRBD1|.
CASRHRDRVDEQYF
TGTGCCAGCAGACACCGGGACAGGGTAGACGAGCAGTACTTC
>TRBV5-1|TRBJ2-1|.|few
CASSFGTLGGEQFF
TGCGCCAGCAGCTTCGGGACCCTTGGGGGGGAGCAGTTCTTC
>TRBV7-3|TRBJ2-7|.|few
CASSPQGFGYEQYF
TGTGCCAGCAGCCCGCAGGGATTTGGCTACGAGCAGTACTTC
>TRBV4-2|TRBJ2-5|.|few
CASSQDLGPQETQYF
TGTGCCAGCAGCCAAGATTTGGGCCCCCAAGAGACCCAGTACTTC
>TRBV11-2|TRBJ2-1|TRBD2|.
CASRGLAGGPTNEQFF
TGTGCCAGCCGTGGGCTAGCGGGGGGGCCAACGAATGAGCAGTTCTTC
>TRBV12-3/TRBV12-4|TRBJ1-2|.|.
CASSFRRTTSYGYTF
TGTGCCAGCAGTTTCAGGAGAACAACCTCCTATGGCTACACCTTC
>TRBV6-4|TRBJ2-3|.|.
CASSDTGDTQYF
TGTGCCAGCAGTGATACCGGGGATACGCAGTATTTT
>TRBV5-1|TRBJ2-5|TRBD2|many
CASSQKAGEIQETQYF
TGCGCCAGCAGCCAAAAAGCGGGGGAAATCCAAGAGACCCAGTACTTC
>TRBV7-9|TRBJ1-4|.|once
CASSPGAINEKRFF
TGTGCCAGCAGCCCAGGGGCGATTAATGAAAAACGGTTTTTT
>TRBV29-1|TRBJ2-5|TRBD2|few
CSASGGQRETQYF
TGCAGCGCGAGCGGGGGCCAGAGGGAGACCCAGTACTTC
>TRBV7-8|TRBJ2-6|.|.
CASSLGVSRSGANVLTF
TGTGCCAGCAGCTTAGGGGTTTCTCGCTCTGGGGCCAACGTCCTGACTTTC
>TRBV29-1|TRBJ2-3|TRBD2|few
CSVGGATDTQYF
TGCAGCGTCGGGGGGGCCACAGATACGCAGTATTTT
>TRBV10-3|TRBJ2-7|.|few
CAIRASPPYEQYF
TGTGCCATCCGGGCCTCGCCGCCCTACGAGCAGTACTTC
>TRBV20-1|TRBJ2-5|.|.
CSARDNRGRETQYF
TGCAGTGCTAGAGATAACCGGGGGAGAGAGACCCAGTACTTC
>TRBV6-6|TRBJ2-7|.|.
CASSERLAEQYF
TGTGCCAGCAGCGAGAGGTTGGCCGAGCAGTACTTC
>TRBV11-3|TRBJ2-1|.|.
CASSPRWELSYNEQFF
TGTGCCAGCAGCCCAAGGTGGGAACTCTCCTACAATGAGCAGTTCTTC
>TRBV11-2|TRBJ1-2|.|.
CASSLWGRAGRLGGYTF
TGTGCCAGCAGCTTATGGGGGCGGGCAGGCCGACTGGGGGGCTACACCTTC
>TRBV7-2|TRBJ2-5|.|.
CASSVTGLGPGETQYF
TGTGCCAGCAGCGTCACGGGGCTAGGCCCAGGGGAGACCCAGTACTTC
>TRBV20-1|TRBJ1-4|.|.
CSARVPGRVNEKLFF
TGCAGTGCTAGAGTACCGGGACGGGTTAATGAAAAACTGTTTTTT
>TRBV3-1|TRBJ2-4|TRBD2|once
CASSRVGLAENIQYF
TGTGCCAGCAGCCGGGTCGGACTAGCGGAAAACATTCAGTACTTC
>TRBV20-1|TRBJ2-2|TRBD2|.
CSATFSGAGELFF
TGCAGTGCTACCTTTAGCGGGGCCGGGGAGCTGTTTTTT
>TRBV30|TRBJ2-3|TRBD1|few
CAWSLIPGQGAPYDTQYF
TGTGCCTGGAGTCTAATACCGGGACAGGGGGCCCCGTACGATACGCAGTATTTT
>TRBV9|TRBJ2-7|.|few
CASSVVADSYEQYF
TGTGCCAGCAGCGTAGTAGCAGATTCCTACGAGCAGTACTTC
>TRBV7-8|TRBJ1-4|TRBD1|.
CASSLGTGGRKLFF
TGTGCCAGCAGCTTAGGAACAGGGGGCAGAAAACTGTTTTTT
>TRBV5-1|TRBJ1-2|.|few
CASSLREGRDYGYTF
TGCGCCAGCAGCTTACGAGAGGGAAGAGACTATGGCTACACCTTC
>TRBV4-3|TRBJ1-2|.|.
CASSQYRGGSYGYTF
TGCGCCAGCAGCCAATATCGAGGGGGTTCCTATGGCTACACCTTC
>TRBV30|TRBJ2-3|.|.
CAWSGPLTDTQYF
TGTGCCTGGAGTGGGCCTCTCACAGATACGCAGTATTTT
>TRBV12-3/TRBV12-4|TRBJ1-1|.|once
CASSLQREVEAFF
TGTGCCAGCAGCCTACAGCGGGAGGTTGAAGCTTTCTTT
>TRBV6-6|TRBJ1-5|TRBD1|.
CASTGTGGLYSNQPQHF
TGTGCCAGCACCGGGACAGGGGGACTCTATAGCAATCAGCCCCAGCATTTT
>TRBV15|TRBJ2-3|.|.
CATSRDKSSWGTDTQYF
TGTGCCACCAGCAGAGATAAAAGCAGTTGGGGCACAGATACGCAGTATTTT